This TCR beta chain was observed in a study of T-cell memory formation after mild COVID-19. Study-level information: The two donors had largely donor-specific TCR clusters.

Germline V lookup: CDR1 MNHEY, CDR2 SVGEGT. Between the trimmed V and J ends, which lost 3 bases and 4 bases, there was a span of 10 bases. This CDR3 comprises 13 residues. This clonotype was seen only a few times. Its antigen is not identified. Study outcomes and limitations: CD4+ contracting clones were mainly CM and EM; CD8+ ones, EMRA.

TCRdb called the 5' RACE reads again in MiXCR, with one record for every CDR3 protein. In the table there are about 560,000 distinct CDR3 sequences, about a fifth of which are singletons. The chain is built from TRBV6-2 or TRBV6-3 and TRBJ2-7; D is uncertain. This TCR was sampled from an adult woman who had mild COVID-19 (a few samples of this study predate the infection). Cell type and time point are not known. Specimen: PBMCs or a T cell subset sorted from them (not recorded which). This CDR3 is CASSYGPVYEQYF. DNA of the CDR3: TGTGCCAGCAGTTATGGCCCCGTGTACGAGCAGTACTTC.